This T cell receptor beta chain was sequenced for a study of early stage breast cancer tumors. Whole-study findings and limits: Blood repertoires resembled normal breast more than tumor. Tumors had about 2.5-fold higher T cell density and higher clonality than adjacent normal breast tissue.

Losses at the gene ends were 5 bases for V and 7 bases for J; bases not matched to a gene: 9. The CDR3 runs 15 residues. Germline-derived CDR1 and CDR2 are LNHDA and SQIVND (reference sequence). TCRdb keeps only in-frame clones here, not all; method: immunoSEQ multiplex PCR. The sample comprises approximately 30,000 clones, around 50% of which are singletons, and 8.5% rests with the top ten. This clone was detected only a few times. Its specificity is unknown. Sequenced sample: breast tumor tissue. The chain uses TRBV19 and TRBJ1-4, with TRBD1 matching over 8 bases. The clonotype comes from a person in their fifties with breast cancer. CDR3: CASSPPAGGREKLFF. The DNA for the CDR3 is TGTGCCAGTAGTCCCCCGGCAGGGGGCCGTGAAAAACTGTTTTTT.